Listed here are 22 T cell receptor beta chains from one sample, sequenced in a study of CD8 T cells in ankylosing spondylitis. TCRdb independently ran MiXCR on the 5' RACE reads; one entry per CDR3 protein. The sample carries around 150,000 distinct CDR3 sequences, 30% to 35% recorded once. Specimen: synovial fluid, either unsorted or a sorted T cell fraction (not recorded which). Every receptor here comes from a male donor with ankylosing spondylitis.

This clonotype has more than one count but fewer than ten. The chain joins TRBV19 to TRBJ1-5; D is ambiguous. The CDR3 contains 15 residues. The V end was cut by 0 bases, the J end by 4 bases, with 10 bases between. In germline, CDR1 is LNHDA, CDR2 SQIVND (reference sequence). This CDR3 reads CASSIDFRSNQPQHF. The CDR3 bases are TGTGCCAGTAGTATAGATTTCCGGTCTAATCAGCCCCAGCATTTT.

The chain has TRBV6-2 or TRBV6-3 and TRBJ1-5; D is ambiguous. This CDR3 is built from 13 residues. Trimming removed 8 bases at V and 3 bases at J, with 11 bases between. Germline V gives CDR1 MNHEY, CDR2 SVGEGT. CDR3 DNA sequence: TGTGCCAGCTCTTATGCCCCCAATCAGCCCCAGCATTTT. Its protein product is CASSYAPNQPQHF.

J is TRBJ2-2 and V is TRBV9, with 9 bases lining up with TRBD2. CDR1 and CDR2 from the germline V gene are SGDLS and YYNGEE. V lost 3 bases to trimming and J lost 0 bases; unmatched junction nucleotides: 18. The CDR3 is made up of 21 amino acids. CDR3: CASSAPSGASGITANTGELFF. The CDR3 coding sequence is TGTGCCAGCAGCGCGCCGTCAGGGGCTAGCGGGATAACCGCGAACACCGGGGAGCTGTTTTTT.

This clonotype has more than one count but fewer than ten. The chain joins TRBV7-9 to TRBJ1-3; D is uncertain. In germline, CDR1 is SEHNR, CDR2 FQNEAQ (reference sequence). The CDR3 runs to 14 residues. Between the trimmed V and J ends, which lost 3 bases and 0 bases, there was a span of 6 bases. In DNA, the CDR3 is TGTGCCAGCAGCTTCACCTACTCTGGAAACACCATATATTTT. Protein sequence: CASSFTYSGNTIYF.

This clonotype was observed a few times. The genes are TRBV21-1 and TRBJ1-4. TRBV21-1 is a pseudogene segment. The CDR3 covers 13 residues. The CDR3 DNA sequence: TGTGCCAGCATCGAGAGGGTTCGGGAAAAACTGTTTTTT. Its translation: CASIERVREKLFF.

This clonotype was observed a handful of times. This chain uses TRBV18 with TRBJ2-2; D tentatively reads TRBD1 or TRBD2 (6 bases each). Looked up from germline, CDR1 is KGHSH and CDR2 is LQKENI. V shed 4 bases and J shed 0 bases, with 18 bases lying between them. This CDR3 region has 18 residues. Here the CDR3 reads CASSRGGLGRTNTGELFF. CDR3 in DNA: TGTGCCAGCTCACGAGGGGGGTTAGGACGGACGAACACCGGGGAGCTGTTTTTT.

This clonotype was counted between two and nine times. This chain joins TRBV29-1 and TRBJ2-3; 7 bases are a match to TRBD2. Trimming removed 4 bases from V and 3 bases from J; junction bases left unmatched: 7. Germline V gene data show CDR1 as SQVTM and CDR2 as ANQGSEA. This CDR3 comprises 14 residues. The chain's CDR3 is CSVGEGSATDTQYF. The CDR3 region has the DNA TGCAGCGTTGGGGAGGGTAGCGCTACAGATACGCAGTATTTT.

This chain links TRBV9 with TRBJ2-3; 7 positions match TRBD2. Per germline, CDR1 SGDLS and CDR2 YYNGEE. This CDR3 spans 16 amino acids. V lost 5 bases to trimming and J lost 2 bases; unmatched junction nucleotides: 11. DNA of the CDR3: TGTGCCAGCAGTCCTAGGGCGGGGGACCTCACAGATACGCAGTATTTT. Its translation: CASSPRAGDLTDTQYF.

There are a few counts of this clonotype. V gene TRBV7-9 combines with J gene TRBJ1-6, with D possibly being TRBD1 (6 bases). This CDR3 spans 15 amino acids. The V and J ends lost 3 bases and 7 bases respectively, with 13 bases between them. The germline V gene encodes CDR1 SEHNR and CDR2 FQNEAQ (reference sequence). The CDR3, as DNA: TGTGCCAGCAGCTTTACTGGACAGACAAATTCACCCCTCCACTTT. This codes for CASSFTGQTNSPLHF.

This clonotype was picked up one time. The chain uses TRBV19 and TRBJ1-1; D unresolved. The CDR3 totals 14 residues. Trimming cost V 2 bases and J 2 bases, with 9 bases left between them. Germline V gene lookup returns CDR1 LNHDA and CDR2 SQIVND (reference sequence). The CDR3 nucleotides are TGTGCCAGTAGTATACGGGGAGTAAACACTGAAGCTTTCTTT. Its protein product is CASSIRGVNTEAFF.

This chain joins TRBV28 and TRBJ2-5, with D maybe TRBD1 (5 bases). CDR3 size: 12 residues. Germline assignment: CDR1 MDHEN and CDR2 SYDVKM. Trimming shortened V by 6 bases and J by 7 bases, and 12 bases separated the two germline ends. The DNA for the CDR3 is TGTGCCAGCAGGGGGCCAGGTGGGACCCAGTACTTC. Translation: CASRGPGGTQYF.

Many counts were recorded for this clonotype. This rearrangement joins TRBV6-1 to TRBJ1-5; D gene ambiguous. V lost 5 bases and J 0 bases, leaving 8 bases between the germline ends. This CDR3 comprises 14 residues. Germline V gene data show CDR1 as MNHNS and CDR2 as SASEGT. The CDR3 DNA sequence: TGTGCCAGCAGTAATGTTAATAGCAATCAGCCCCAGCATTTT. Encoded protein: CASSNVNSNQPQHF.

This sequence joins TRBV30 and TRBJ1-4; TRBD1 is a possible D gene (5 bases). CDR1 GTSNPN and CDR2 SVGIG come from the germline V gene (reference sequence). This CDR3 region has 13 residues. The V end was cut by 0 bases, the J end by 8 bases, with 10 bases between. The chain's CDR3 is CAWSVSGDEKLFF. CDR3 coding DNA: TGTGCCTGGAGTGTATCGGGGGACGAAAAACTGTTTTTT.

This clonotype was observed at least ten times. The J gene is TRBJ1-1, the V gene TRBV6-2 or TRBV6-3; no definite D call. Per the germline V gene, CDR1 is MNHEY and CDR2 is SVGEGT. The V end was cut by 6 bases, the J end by 2 bases, with 7 bases between. The CDR3 is 12 amino acids. The CDR3 reads CASSWVNTEAFF. The CDR3 DNA reads as TGTGCCAGCAGCTGGGTAAACACTGAAGCTTTCTTT.

J is TRBJ2-1 and V is TRBV5-1; D is possibly TRBD1 (6 bases). V gave up 6 bases and J gave up 4 bases, with 20 bases separating them. The CDR3 is 16 residues long. The germline CDR1 and CDR2 sequences are SGHRS and YFSETQ. Here the CDR3 reads CASTSRAGEDYNEQFF. CDR3 DNA: TGCGCCAGCACCTCGAGAGCAGGGGAAGATTACAATGAGCAGTTCTTC.

The rearrangement links TRBV20-1 to TRBJ2-5; TRBD2 matches 9 bases. The length of the CDR3 is 17 residues. The germline CDR1 and CDR2 sequences are DFQATT and SNEGSKA (reference sequence). V lost 6 bases, J lost 2 bases, and 16 bases stayed unmatched. The CDR3 loop reads CSARRGAGGPGQETQYF. The CDR3 DNA is TGCAGTGCCCGAAGGGGGGCGGGAGGGCCGGGTCAAGAGACCCAGTACTTC.

This clonotype was detected ten times or more. The rearrangement uses TRBV5-1 and TRBJ2-1; D might be TRBD1 (5 bases). The ends were cut back, 2 bases at V and 8 bases at J, with 11 bases in the middle. Germline V lookup: CDR1 SGHRS, CDR2 YFSETQ. The CDR3 length is 13 residues. The CDR3 DNA reads as TGCGCCAGCAGCTTACAGGAGATTGATGAGCAGTTCTTC. This translates into CASSLQEIDEQFF.

This clonotype turned up a few times. The rearrangement links TRBV4-2 to TRBJ1-6, with D unclear. V dropped 0 bases and J dropped 7 bases, with 7 bases sitting between them. CDR3 length: 14 amino acids. The germline V gene has CDR1 LGHNA and CDR2 YNFKEQ. CDR3 protein: CASSQDGGNSPLHF. The DNA of the CDR3 is TGTGCCAGCAGCCAAGATGGCGGGAATTCACCCCTCCACTTT.

This clonotype turned up a few times. The rearrangement uses TRBV6-1 and TRBJ2-5; 9 nucleotides line up with TRBD1. Germline CDR1 is MNHNS and CDR2 is SASEGT. CDR3 length: 14 amino acids. J was trimmed by 5 bases and V by 8 bases; bases with no gene match: 9. CDR3 DNA: TGTGCCAGCCGGCCGGGGACAGGGCGGGAGACCCAGTACTTC. Translating it yields CASRPGTGRETQYF.

The sample holds a few counts of this clonotype. The chain couples TRBV20-1 to TRBJ2-7; 8 nucleotides align to TRBD2. CDR3 length: 15 residues. From germline, CDR1 is DFQATT and CDR2 SNEGSKA (reference sequence). V lost 5 bases, J lost 0 bases, and 9 bases stayed unmatched. The CDR3 sequence is CSAPYTGGGSYEQYF. CDR3 DNA sequence: TGCAGTGCTCCTTATACGGGGGGGGGCTCCTACGAGCAGTACTTC.

V usage is TRBV28 and J usage is TRBJ1-1; TRBD1 matches at 10 bases. Germline V lookup: CDR1 MDHEN, CDR2 SYDVKM. With V trimmed by 5 bases and J by 8 bases, 14 bases remained unmatched. This CDR3 is built from 16 residues. CDR3 amino acids: CASSLTGTGAISEAFF. The CDR3 nucleotides read TGTGCCAGCAGTCTCACCGGGACAGGGGCTATTTCGGAAGCTTTCTTT.

This sequence joins TRBV12-3 or TRBV12-4 and TRBJ1-1; 8 bases are a match to TRBD1. Unmatched junction bases numbered 6, after V lost 7 bases and J lost 5 bases. This CDR3 spans 13 amino acids. CDR3 residues: CASNSDRGTEAFF. CDR3 DNA: TGTGCCAGCAATTCCGACAGGGGTACTGAAGCTTTCTTT.